Presented here are 23 T cell receptor beta chains from one specimen sequenced in a study of T cell repertoires in cytomegalovirus infection. TCRdb reprocessed the reads via MiXCR and lists one record per CDR3 protein. The sample has 650,000 to 900,000 distinct CDR3 sequences, roughly 28% seen once. The antigens for these receptors are not known. The sample here was cultured CD8+ T cells from PBMCs, taken from culture after CMV antigen stimulation. These receptors were taken from a human donor in good health (CMV status not recorded). Some clones in this sample may be carry-over from other donors' samples.

This clonotype has a handful of counts. The rearrangement uses TRBV27 and TRBJ2-7; D ambiguous. The CDR3 runs 16 residues. Germline CDR1 MNHEY, CDR2 SMNVEV (reference sequence). V lost 5 bases to trimming and J lost 4 bases, with 21 bases between them. The CDR3 bases are TGTGCCAGCAGTCCCCGGCCCCTTCGCATTCCTTACGAGCAGTACTTC. Encoded protein: CASSPRPLRIPYEQYF.

The chain combines TRBV24-1 with TRBJ2-1; TRBD2 is a possible D gene (6 bases). Trimming cost V 8 bases and J 5 bases, with 9 bases left between them. Germline CDR1 reads KGHDR; CDR2 reads SFDVKD. The CDR3 is 12 residues long. CDR3 sequence (DNA): TGTGCCACCAAGGCGGGGAACAATGAGCAGTTCTTC. Protein product: CATKAGNNEQFF.

This clonotype was counted at least ten times. The chain couples TRBV7-2 to TRBJ2-2; D gene uncertain. CDR1 is SGHTA and CDR2 is FQGNSA in the germline V gene. The V end lost 5 bases, the J end lost 1 base, and 8 bases lay between the germline ends. The CDR3 spans 14 residues. CDR3 loop: CASSNTRNTGELFF. As DNA, the CDR3 is TGTGCCAGCAGCAACACACGGAACACCGGGGAGCTGTTTTTT. Supplemented by reference TRBV7-2 and TRBJ2-2, the full variable domain reads GAGVSQSPSNKVTEKGKDVELRCDPISGHTALYWYRQSLGQGLEFLIYFQGNSAPDKSGLPSDRFSAERTGGSVSTLTIQRTQQEDSAVYLCASSNTRNTGELFFGEGSRLTVL.

This clonotype has just a few counts. The V gene is TRBV5-6, the J gene TRBJ1-2, with TRBD1 identical over 8 bases. The ends lost 4 bases at V and 1 base at J; junction bases unmatched: 12. Germline lookup yields CDR1 SGHDT and CDR2 YYEEEE. This CDR3 has 17 amino acids. CDR3 amino acids: CASSTPVDRDLNYGYTF. For the CDR3, the DNA is TGTGCCAGCAGCACCCCCGTGGACAGGGACCTTAACTATGGCTACACCTTC.

This clonotype occurred a few times. This chain connects TRBV6-5 to TRBJ2-3, with 8 nucleotides matching TRBD1. The CDR3 is made up of 16 amino acids. V was clipped by 4 bases and J by 6 bases; unmatched bases: 12. Germline V lookup: CDR1 MNHEY, CDR2 SVGAGI. The CDR3 DNA follows: TGTGCCAGCAGTTCCCTTGCAGGGGGCGCTTCGGATACGCAGTATTTT. Amino acids: CASSSLAGGASDTQYF.

CDR3 loop: CASSYSAGSSTDTQYF. The CDR3 DNA is TGTGCCAGCAGTTACTCGGCGGGGAGCAGCACAGATACGCAGTATTTT. The V call is TRBV6-8, the J call TRBJ2-3; D perhaps matches TRBD2 (6 bases). V was pared by 0 bases and J by 0 bases, with 10 bases between. The CDR3 has 16 residues. The V gene's germline CDR1 is MNHGY and CDR2 SAAAGT.

This clonotype was counted only a few times. In DNA form, the CDR3 reads TGTGCCAGCAGTTTCCGGGGGAGCTCCTATAATTCACCCCTCCACTTT. Encoded protein: CASSFRGSSYNSPLHF. V gene TRBV28 combines with J gene TRBJ1-6; D might be TRBD1 (5 bases). This CDR3 is 16 amino acids long. Per germline, CDR1 MDHEN and CDR2 SYDVKM. The V end lost 3 bases, the J end lost 0 bases, and 9 bases lay between the germline ends.

This clonotype was observed many times. This sequence joins TRBV7-6 and TRBJ2-1, with D uncertain. V was clipped by 5 bases and J by 8 bases, with 16 bases between them. The CDR3 covers 14 residues. Germline assignment: CDR1 SGHVS and CDR2 FNYEAQ. CDR3 DNA: TGTGCCAGCAGCCCAGAGACGGGCCTGGATGAGCAGTTCTTC. Protein: CASSPETGLDEQFF.

This clonotype was seen many times. The chain carries TRBV7-2 and TRBJ1-5; no clear D. The V end lost 7 bases, the J end lost 0 bases, and 13 bases lay between the germline ends. CDR1 is SGHTA, CDR2 FQGNSA, per germline. The CDR3 is 15 amino acids. CDR3 sequence reads: CASNSDYFSNQPQHF. The CDR3 DNA reads as TGTGCCAGCAATTCCGATTATTTTAGCAATCAGCCCCAGCATTTT. Supplemented by reference TRBV7-2 and TRBJ1-5, the full variable domain reads GAGVSQSPSNKVTEKGKDVELRCDPISGHTALYWYRQSLGQGLEFLIYFQGNSAPDKSGLPSDRFSAERTGGSVSTLTIQRTQQEDSAVYLCASNSDYFSNQPQHFGDGTRLSIL.

Of note for this clonotype: Because the CDR3 is missing its conserved closing phenylalanine or tryptophan, this is likely a read error. This rearrangement joins TRBV7-6 to TRBJ2-1; TRBD2 agrees at 8 bases. After removal of 4 bases from V and 2 bases from J, the junction contained 10 bases not matched to a gene. The CDR3 loop spans 17 amino acids. CDR1 and CDR2 from the germline V gene are SGHVS and FNYEAQ. This CDR3 reads CASSSFLWTSPYNEQFI. CDR3 bases: TGTGCCAGCAGCTCCTTCTTATGGACTAGCCCCTACAATGAGCAGTTCATC.

This clonotype was seen a few times. This sequence joins TRBV7-6 and TRBJ2-4; D possibly uses TRBD1 or TRBD2 (5 bases each). The V gene's germline CDR1 is SGHVS and CDR2 FNYEAQ. The CDR3 runs to 13 residues. Trimming removed 3 bases at V and 10 bases at J, with 13 bases between. Written as DNA, the CDR3 is TGTGCCAGCAGCTTGGACTGGAAGGGGATTCAGTACTTC. This codes for CASSLDWKGIQYF.

This rearrangement joins TRBV7-9 to TRBJ2-3; D is uncertain. This CDR3 spans 16 amino acids. V dropped 1 base and J dropped 1 base, with 12 bases sitting between them. Per germline, CDR1 SEHNR and CDR2 FQNEAQ (reference sequence). CDR3 sequence reads: CASSLEFKLGTDTQYF. The DNA for the CDR3 is TGTGCCAGCAGCTTAGAGTTCAAGTTAGGCACAGATACGCAGTATTTT.

A few counts support this clonotype. The chain joins TRBV7-2 to TRBJ1-6, with a weak D call TRBD1 (6 bases). Germline V gene lookup returns CDR1 SGHTA and CDR2 FQGNSA. Between the trimmed V and J ends, which lost 5 bases and 16 bases, there was a span of 15 bases. CDR3 length equals 12 residues. DNA of the CDR3: TGTGCCAGCAGCAGGGTCGAGGGGGGACTCCACTTT. Its translation is CASSRVEGGLHF.

This chain uses TRBV6-2 or TRBV6-3 with TRBJ1-2; D remains unclear. Germline values: CDR1 MNHEY, CDR2 SVGEGT. V shed 8 bases and J shed 4 bases, with 11 bases lying between them. This CDR3 spans 12 amino acids. For the CDR3, the DNA is TGTGCCAGCTGGTTCCAAATCTATGGCTACACCTTC. It translates to CASWFQIYGYTF.

The V call is TRBV24-1, the J call TRBJ2-1, with 10 nucleotides matching TRBD1. V lost 9 bases, J lost 9 bases, and 19 bases stayed unmatched. The CDR3 runs 17 residues. The germline gives CDR1 KGHDR, CDR2 SFDVKD. The CDR3 spells CATAPLLRDRGVVEQFF. The CDR3 nucleotides read TGTGCCACCGCCCCACTCCTCCGGGACAGGGGCGTCGTTGAGCAGTTCTTC.

The chain combines TRBV5-4 with TRBJ2-1, with D perhaps matching TRBD1 (5 bases). The CDR3 is 12 residues long. Trimming stripped 7 bases from V and 5 bases from J, with 10 bases between. Germline CDR1 is SGHNT and CDR2 is YYREEE (reference sequence). DNA of the CDR3: TGTGCCAGCCTATCAGGGAACAATGAGCAGTTCTTC. It codes for CASLSGNNEQFF.

The genes are TRBV24-1 and TRBJ1-5, with a possible D match to TRBD1 (5 bases). V lost 8 bases, J lost 7 bases, and 14 bases lay in between. The length of the CDR3 is 13 residues. Germline assignment: CDR1 KGHDR and CDR2 SFDVKD. Here the CDR3 reads CATTRSGLQPQHF. Written as DNA, the CDR3 is TGTGCCACCACCCGATCAGGGTTGCAGCCCCAGCATTTT.

The rearrangement joins TRBV6-6 to TRBJ2-6; 7 bases are shared with TRBD1. This CDR3 is 15 amino acids long. The V and J ends lost 10 bases and 0 bases, in that order; junction bases with no gene match: 6. The germline CDR1 and CDR2 sequences are MNHNY and SVGAGI (reference sequence). The CDR3 here is CATDRVLSGANVLTF. DNA for the CDR3: TGTGCCACCGACAGGGTCCTCTCTGGGGCCAACGTCCTGACTTTC.

This clonotype was seen more than once but under ten times. The gene calls are TRBV15 and TRBJ2-2; D is perhaps TRBD1 (5 bases). V shed 7 bases and J shed 5 bases, with 8 bases lying between them. The CDR3 runs 12 residues. CDR1 LNHNV and CDR2 YYDKDF come from the germline V gene (reference sequence). The DNA of the CDR3 is TGTGCCACCACTCAGGGAACCGGGGAGCTGTTTTTT. It translates to CATTQGTGELFF.

This clonotype was observed a few times. The V and J genes are TRBV12-3 or TRBV12-4 and TRBJ2-2; the D is unclear. The CDR3 loop spans 17 amino acids. The V gene lost 3 bases and the J gene lost 0 bases, with 14 bases spanning the gap. CDR3 DNA: TGTGCCAGCAGTTTCCCCTTAGTGGGCCCGAACACCGGGGAGCTGTTTTTT. It codes for CASSFPLVGPNTGELFF.

This clonotype was counted a few times. CDR3 in DNA: TGTGCCAGCAGTTACAGGGATCCCTACAATGAGCAGTTCTTC. Protein sequence: CASSYRDPYNEQFF. The rearrangement links TRBV6-2 or TRBV6-3 to TRBJ2-1; D remains ambiguous. Between the trimmed V and J ends, which lost 2 bases and 2 bases, there was a span of 7 bases. The CDR3 extends over 14 amino acids. Germline V gives CDR1 MNHEY, CDR2 SVGEGT.

The rearrangement uses TRBV4-2 and TRBJ2-5; 9 nucleotides agree with TRBD2. The CDR3 loop spans 16 amino acids. V shed 4 bases and J 2 bases; nucleotides not matched to a gene: 8. Germline V lookup: CDR1 LGHNA, CDR2 YNFKEQ. As DNA, the CDR3 is TGTGCCAGCAGCCCTCGGACTAGCGTGGTTCAAGAGACCCAGTACTTC. Protein product: CASSPRTSVVQETQYF.

The gene calls are TRBV29-1 and TRBJ1-2; D unclear. The V and J ends lost 8 bases and 7 bases respectively, with 20 bases between them. The CDR3 contains 13 residues. Germline V gene data show CDR1 as SQVTM and CDR2 as ANQGSEA. CDR3 protein: CSILLSETFGYTF. The CDR3 nucleotides read TGCAGCATCCTTCTAAGCGAAACTTTTGGCTACACCTTC.